What follows describes a single T cell receptor (beta chain). Which antigen it targets is not known. Per-base quality was not reported, and no clone a single base away is much larger than it. The sample originates from a study of Graves' ophthalmopathy and Graves' hyperthyroidism (dated by TCRdb to between 2018 and 2020). Regarding the complete study: Peripheral blood was collected at initial diagnosis, before any treatment. A discovery set of about a hundred patients (roughly 41 ophthalmopathy, 57 stable hyperthyroidism) was enrolled to explore V-J signatures distinguishing ophthalmopathy from hyperthyroidism. For training and testing, the 80 to 100 patients in the discovery cohort were randomly divided in a 7:3 ratio. Once sampling was done, hyperthyroidism patients were given methimazole at a starting dose of 30 mg daily, while ophthalmopathy patients were given high-dose intravenous methylprednisolone. The study used signatures of the TCR beta repertoire to tell Graves' ophthalmopathy apart from Graves' hyperthyroidism and to predict which patients would progress to ophthalmopathy. In five or six hyperthyroidism patients, the T-cell repertoire of thyroid tissue was compared with the T-cell repertoire of blood. In total, approximately 130 blood samples were TCR-sequenced: 40 to 45 ophthalmopathy, 75 hyperthyroidism and some 17 hyperthyroidism-to-ophthalmopathy patients. An independent validation cohort comprised fewer than 20 hyperthyroidism patients and 15 to 17 patients who later progressed from hyperthyroidism to ophthalmopathy. Study-wide conclusions, independent of this receptor: Ophthalmopathy was separated from stable hyperthyroidism by the 13-signature model with about 89% sensitivity and 81.08% specificity in cross-validation and with 80%/75% in the test set. No statistical method was used to set the sample size in advance, and the investigators knew which group each participant was assigned to. Most expanded thyroid clonotypes with a frequency above 0.001 also appeared in blood, which suggests that blood repertoires may reflect the immune response in the thyroid. In validation, the model predicted ophthalmopathy progression with more than 55% sensitivity and 72.22% specificity; some twelve predicted patients were CT-confirmed with GO in a median of approximately 6.5 months.

Its CDR3 holds 15 amino acids, cysteine through phenylalanine. Just CDR3 DNA is preserved here, 45 bases in frame from base 1. V is cut back by 6 bases and J by 4 bases, with 7 bases in the junction unmatched. As encoded in the germline V gene (reference sequence), CDR1 is SEHNR while CDR2 is FQNEAQ. The ophthalmopathy patients had moderately to severely active disease, with a Clinical Activity Score of 3 or higher, a NOSPECS grade of 4 or higher, and a disease duration of less than 3 months. Anyone with other autoimmune diseases, uncontrolled infections, pregnancy or lactation was excluded from the study. Diagnosis was based on clinical symptoms, serum thyroxine, TRAb, thyroid ultrasound and orbital computed tomography. PBMCs were isolated from 8 to 10 ml of fresh peripheral blood by Ficoll-Paque density gradient centrifugation. Total RNA was extracted using Trizol reagent, and RNA quality was checked on an Agilent 2100 Bioanalyzer.

TCR beta CDR3 regions were amplified from RNA transcripts for repertoire sequencing. HTBI primers and the Qiagen OneStep RT-PCR kit were used in a first-round RT-PCR, which was followed by a second-round multiplex PCR, size selection and purification. Libraries were sequenced paired-end with 100 bp reads on an Illumina HiSeq2000. Processing in the source paper ran as follows. SOAPnuke was used to process the reads, throwing out any read that had adapters, had uncalled bases, had a mean Phred below 15, or lacked an exact constant-primer or identifier match. COPE v1.2.5 was used to merge the high-quality paired reads. Unique nucleotide sequences were defined as clonotypes and aligned to IMGT TRB V, D and J references using MiTCR v1.1. The analysis was limited to V-J combinations with a frequency above 0.0001, which together covered over 99% of the repertoires. For each V-J combination, a TCR clonal expansion and chaos score was defined as F50 clonal expansion divided by the chaos observed in the TCRdist matrix. Welch's t-statistics and random forest were used to narrow the features down to around 12 V-J combinations, which were then fed into a naive Bayes classifier. The Morisita-Horn index was used to measure how similar the thyroid and blood repertoires were. In TCRdb, the public reads were trimmed at Q25 with fastp and aligned with MiXCR, with productive beta chains retained. One record per CDR3 amino acid sequence lists the most common genes and DNA. The V and J calls and clone size are TCRdb's, not the authors'. In this sample the table shows about 160,000 distinct CDR3 sequences, 39% of which occur a single time. The top ten clonotypes cover nearly 9% of the sample.

The material sequenced was peripheral blood. In this chain, TRBV7-9 is recombined with TRBJ2-4, and TRBD2 aligns with 9 junction nucleotides. The source is a man aged 25 to 45 with Graves' ophthalmopathy. Donor details come from another sample of the same person, matched by shared clones. The nucleotide sequence reads as follows: TGTGCCAGCAGTTTTTCGACTAGCGGTAAAAACATTCAGTACTTC. It translates as CASSFSTSGKNIQYF. Where the CDR3 stops, the reference TRBV7-9 and TRBJ2-4 genes take over; the full variable domain is DTGVSQNPRHKITKRGQNVTFRCDPISEHNRLYWYRQTLGQGPEFLTYFQNEAQLEKSRLLSDRFSAERPKGSFSTLEIQRTEQGDSAMYLCASSFSTSGKNIQYFGAGTRLSVL.